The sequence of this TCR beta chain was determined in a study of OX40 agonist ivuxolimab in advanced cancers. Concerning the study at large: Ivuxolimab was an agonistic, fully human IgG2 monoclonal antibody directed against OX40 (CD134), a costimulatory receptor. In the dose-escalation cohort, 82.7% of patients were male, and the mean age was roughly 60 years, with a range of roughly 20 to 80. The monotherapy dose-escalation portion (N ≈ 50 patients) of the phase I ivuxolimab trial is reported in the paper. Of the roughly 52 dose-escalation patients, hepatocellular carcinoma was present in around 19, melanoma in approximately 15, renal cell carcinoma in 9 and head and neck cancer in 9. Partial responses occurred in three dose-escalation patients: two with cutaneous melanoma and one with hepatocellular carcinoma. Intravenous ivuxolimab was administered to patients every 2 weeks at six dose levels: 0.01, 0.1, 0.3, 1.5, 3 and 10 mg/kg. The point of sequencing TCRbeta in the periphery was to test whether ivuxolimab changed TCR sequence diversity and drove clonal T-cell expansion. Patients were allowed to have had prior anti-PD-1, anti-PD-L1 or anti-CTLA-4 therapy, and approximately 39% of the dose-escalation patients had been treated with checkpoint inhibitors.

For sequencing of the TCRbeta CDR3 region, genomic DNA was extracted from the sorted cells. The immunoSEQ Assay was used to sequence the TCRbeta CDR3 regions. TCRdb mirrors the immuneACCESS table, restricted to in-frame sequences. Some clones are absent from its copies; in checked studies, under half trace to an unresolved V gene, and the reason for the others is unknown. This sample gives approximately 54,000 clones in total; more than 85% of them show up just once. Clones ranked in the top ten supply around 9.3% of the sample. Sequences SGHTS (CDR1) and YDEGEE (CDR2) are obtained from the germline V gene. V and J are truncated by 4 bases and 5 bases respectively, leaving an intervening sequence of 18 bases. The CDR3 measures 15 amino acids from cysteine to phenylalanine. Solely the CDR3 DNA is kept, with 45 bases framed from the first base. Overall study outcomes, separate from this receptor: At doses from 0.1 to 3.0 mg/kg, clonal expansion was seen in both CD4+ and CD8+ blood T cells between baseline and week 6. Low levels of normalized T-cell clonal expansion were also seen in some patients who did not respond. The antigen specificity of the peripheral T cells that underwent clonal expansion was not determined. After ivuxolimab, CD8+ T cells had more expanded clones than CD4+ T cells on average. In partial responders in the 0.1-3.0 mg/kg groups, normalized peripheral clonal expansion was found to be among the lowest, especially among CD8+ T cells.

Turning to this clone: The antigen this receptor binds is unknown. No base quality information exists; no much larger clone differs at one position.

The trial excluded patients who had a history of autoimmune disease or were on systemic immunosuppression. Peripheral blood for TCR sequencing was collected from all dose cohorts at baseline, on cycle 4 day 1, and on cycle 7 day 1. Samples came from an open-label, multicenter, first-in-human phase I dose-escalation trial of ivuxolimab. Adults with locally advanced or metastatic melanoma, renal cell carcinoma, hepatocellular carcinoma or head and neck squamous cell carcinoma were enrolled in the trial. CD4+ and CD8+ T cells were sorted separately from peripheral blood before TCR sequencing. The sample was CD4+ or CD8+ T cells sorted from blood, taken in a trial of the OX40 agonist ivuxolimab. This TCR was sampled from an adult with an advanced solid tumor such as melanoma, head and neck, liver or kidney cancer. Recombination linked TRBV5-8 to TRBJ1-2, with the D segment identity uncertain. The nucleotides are TGTGCCAGCAGCCTGGGAGGCCTCGAAGGATATGGCTACACCTTC. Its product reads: CASSLGGLEGYGYTF.